By frequency, the clone carrying this T cell receptor (beta chain) is medium-sized. What it recognizes is unknown. The read falls 3 residues short of the CDR3 end, and the missing part is taken from the germline J gene. Repertoires were generated with immunoSEQ multiplex PCR, while TCRdb's copy carries only in-frame clones and drops some. The sample features tens of thousands of clones, with roughly 5% in its top ten. The data originate from a study of T cells in women clearing cervical HPV infection. General observations from the study: It is unknown whether associations predate infection; no effector/memory or HPV-specific sorting.

V shed 4 bases, J shed 4 bases, and the junction held 5 bases outside the gene matches. This CDR3 is built from 14 residues. Germline assignment: CDR1 SGHRS and CDR2 YFSETQ. This sequence originates from a woman between 18 and 75 years old with a cervical HPV16 infection that either progressed to CIN3+ or cleared (not recorded which). The sequenced sample consisted of blood buffy coat. This sequence joins TRBV5-1 and TRBJ2-3; 8 bases match TRBD2. Incomplete CDR3 DNA: TGCGCCAGCAGCCAGGGACTAGTATCAGATACG. Residues: CASSQGLVSDT. Given in full, the CDR3 is CASSQGLVSDTQYF.